A single sample is the source of the 8 T cell receptor beta chains below, sequenced in a study of T cell clonality in common variable immunodeficiency. Assay: immunoSEQ multiplex PCR; the TCRdb copy retains only in-frame clones and omits some. Reported are about 64,000 clones, none seen only once; the ten largest carry about 1.5%. The sequenced sample was peripheral blood mononuclear cells. The receptors stem from a person aged 18 to 70 in good health.

Remarks on this clone: The DNA ends 3 residues before the CDR3 does, and the rest of the CDR3 is filled in from the germline J gene. The rearrangement uses TRBV19 and TRBJ2-2, with TRBD1 matching 10 bases. The CDR3 covers 14 residues. After removal of 1 base from V and 7 bases from J, the junction contained 0 bases not matched to a gene. Germline CDR1 is LNHDA and CDR2 is SQIVND (reference sequence). The part of the CDR3 DNA that was read is TGTGCCAGTAGTATAGGGACAGGGGGCGGGGAG. It specifies CASSIGTGGGE. The whole CDR3 reads CASSIGTGGGELFF.

This clone was observed at least ten times. The CDR3 DNA, read in part, is TGTGCCAGCAGTGAGAGCAGGGAGTACTATGGC. As protein: CASSESREYYG. The whole CDR3 protein is CASSESREYYGYTF. The chain joins TRBV6-1 to TRBJ1-2; D perhaps matches TRBD1 (5 bases). The read terminates 3 residues before the CDR3 end, so the remaining end is supplied by the germline J gene. Trimming removed 3 bases from V and 3 bases from J, with 11 bases in between. CDR1 and CDR2 from the germline V gene are MNHNS and SASEGT. The CDR3 has 14 residues.

At least ten counts were recorded for this clone. The read falls 3 residues short of the CDR3 end, and the missing part is taken from the germline J gene. This chain connects TRBV7-9 to TRBJ1-5; no reliable D call. This CDR3 has 14 amino acids. Germline V gene lookup returns CDR1 SEHNR and CDR2 FQNEAQ (reference sequence). V was shortened by 6 bases and J by 4 bases, with 13 bases between the two germline ends. The DNA read from the CDR3 is TGTGCCAGCAGTCGAGACGGGGAAAATCAGCCC. It codes for CASSRDGENQP. The CDR3 as a whole reads CASSRDGENQPQHF.

At least ten counts were recorded for this clone. Read data end 3 residues before the CDR3 end; the end is taken from the germline J gene. The rearrangement joins TRBV18 to TRBJ1-2, with 8 bases identical to TRBD1. Looked up from germline, CDR1 is KGHSH and CDR2 is LQKENI. The V gene end was trimmed by 0 bases and the J gene end by 7 bases; junction bases not matched to a gene: 4. The CDR3 has 14 residues. Partial CDR3 DNA: TGTGCCAGCTCACCACCGGGACAGGTCTGTGGC. This sequence encodes CASSPPGQVCG. The full CDR3 protein reads CASSPPGQVCGYTF. Together with reference TRBV18 and TRBJ1-2, the CDR3 gives the full variable domain: NAGVMQNPRHLVRRRGQEARLRCSPMKGHSHVYWYRQLPEEGLKFMVYLQKENIIDESGMPKERFSAEFPKEGPSILRIQQVVRGDSAAYFCASSPPGQVCGYTFGSGTRLTVV.

This clone has at least ten counts. Sequencing ends 3 residues short of the CDR3 end; the germline J gene provides the rest. This chain joins TRBV28 and TRBJ2-5; TRBD1 matches at 8 bases. This CDR3 contains 14 residues. Germline trimming cut 4 bases from V and 5 bases from J; bases unmatched to any gene: 6. Germline loops: CDR1 MDHEN, CDR2 SYDVKM. CDR3 in amino acids: CASSSGQGEETQYF. The sequenced part of the CDR3 DNA is TGTGCCAGCAGTTCCGGACAGGGTGAGGAGACC.

This clone was counted many times. The CDR3 loop is CASSHLAGGPYNEQFF. Partial CDR3 DNA: TGTGCCAGCAGCCACCTAGCGGGAGGTCCCTACAATGAG. The chain has TRBV14 and TRBJ2-1; 11 bases line up with TRBD2. The read ends 3 residues shy of where the CDR3 ends; the end is completed using the germline J gene. J lost 2 bases, V lost 3 bases, and 3 bases had no gene match. This CDR3 has 16 residues. Germline-derived CDR1 and CDR2 are SGHDN and FVKESK.

This clone was detected ten times or more. The read halts 3 residues ahead of the CDR3 end, with the missing end drawn from the germline J gene. V and J are TRBV7-3 and TRBJ2-7; perhaps TRBD2 as D (6 bases). V shed 0 bases and J shed 5 bases, with 14 bases lying between them. The CDR3 is made up of 15 amino acids. The germline CDR1 and CDR2 sequences are SGHTA and FQGTGA. CDR3 residues: CASSLTGTGGNEQYF. The CDR3 DNA, read in part, is TGTGCCAGCAGCTTAACCGGGACTGGCGGAAACGAG.

Of note for this clone: The read comes to an end 3 residues before the CDR3 does, leaving the germline J gene to fill in the end. This rearrangement joins TRBV7-2 to TRBJ2-1, with TRBD1 identical over 9 bases. Unmatched junction bases numbered 7, after V lost 6 bases and J lost 4 bases. Germline-derived CDR1 and CDR2 are SGHTA and FQGNSA. This CDR3 has 15 amino acids. This CDR3 is CASRFRDRAYNEQFF. The DNA read from the CDR3 is TGTGCCAGCAGATTCCGGGACAGGGCTTACAATGAG.